A selection of T cell receptor beta chains follows, all from one sample in a study of response to subunit inactivated influenza vaccine. TCRdb passed the RT-PCR reads through MiXCR, listing each CDR3 protein once. The sample contains hundreds of thousands of distinct CDR3 sequences, roughly 20% of which appear only once. The specimen was PBMCs from blood, collected more than 4 days after vaccination. The receptors come from a man aged 50-60 years who received an inactivated influenza vaccine. Each CDR3 is given with its conserved first and last residue. Fields, in order: CDR3 DNA, CDR3 protein, clone size, J gene, D gene, V gene, CDR3 length. The D gene is left open where the match is weak. The size of a clone is reported for some rows only, either as once, few or many, or as a class for expanded clones.

DNA: TGTGCCAGCAGTTTTGGCGGGGACAAGTTCTTC
CDR3: CASSFGGDKFF
size: .
J: TRBJ2-1
D: .
V: TRBV6-6
length: 11

DNA: TGTGCCACCAGCAGACGGACGGTTTATAGCAATCAGCCCCAGCATTTT
CDR3: CATSRRTVYSNQPQHF
size: .
J: TRBJ1-5
D: .
V: TRBV15
length: 16

DNA: TGCGCCAGCAGCCAAGATTCGGTAGCGGGATACAATGAGCAGTTCTTC
CDR3: CASSQDSVAGYNEQFF
size: few
J: TRBJ2-1
D: TRBD2
V: TRBV4-3
length: 16

DNA: TGTGCCAGCAGCCCACCCGGACTAGTCTACGAGCAGTACTTC
CDR3: CASSPPGLVYEQYF
size: .
J: TRBJ2-7
D: TRBD2
V: TRBV7-2
length: 14

DNA: TGCAGCGGCCGAACGGCTAGCGGGAGGGCAGTGGAGCAGTTCTTC
CDR3: CSGRTASGRAVEQFF
size: many
J: TRBJ2-1
D: TRBD2
V: TRBV29-1
length: 15

DNA: TGTGCCAGCAGGGAGACCGGGAGGTCCTACGAGCAGTACTTC
CDR3: CASRETGRSYEQYF
size: .
J: TRBJ2-7
D: TRBD2
V: TRBV12-3/TRBV12-4
length: 14

DNA: TGCAGTGCCACTAGCGGGAGGGCTTTCTACAATGAGCAGTTCTTC
CDR3: CSATSGRAFYNEQFF
size: few
J: TRBJ2-1
D: TRBD2
V: TRBV20-1
length: 15

DNA: TGCAGTGCCCCCCCAACAGTTAACACTGAAGCTTTCTTT
CDR3: CSAPPTVNTEAFF
size: many
J: TRBJ1-1
D: .
V: TRBV20-1
length: 13

DNA: TGTGCCAGCATCCCCAGACAGGACACTGAAGCTTTCTTT
CDR3: CASIPRQDTEAFF
size: .
J: TRBJ1-1
D: .
V: TRBV12-3/TRBV12-4
length: 13

DNA: TGCAGTGCTAGCCGGGGGACGGGCAATCAGCCCCAGCATTTT
CDR3: CSASRGTGNQPQHF
size: .
J: TRBJ1-5
D: .
V: TRBV20-1
length: 14

DNA: TGCGCCAGCAGCGAATACAGCACAGATACGCAGTATTTT
CDR3: CASSEYSTDTQYF
size: many
J: TRBJ2-3
D: .
V: TRBV4-3
length: 13

DNA: TGCGCCAGCAGCTTTGAGGACAGGGGACGGGGCTACACCTTC
CDR3: CASSFEDRGRGYTF
size: .
J: TRBJ1-2
D: TRBD1
V: TRBV5-1
length: 14

DNA: TGTGCCAGCAGCTTAAATAGGGGGTCAGAGCAGTTCTTC
CDR3: CASSLNRGSEQFF
size: few
J: TRBJ2-1
D: .
V: TRBV11-1
length: 13

DNA: TGCGCCAGCAGCCAAGATATCGGTACGCAGTATTTT
CDR3: CASSQDIGTQYF
size: few
J: TRBJ2-3
D: .
V: TRBV4-3
length: 12

DNA: TGCAGTGCCCGGGACAGGGTAATCACTGAAGCTTTCTTT
CDR3: CSARDRVITEAFF
size: .
J: TRBJ1-1
D: TRBD1
V: TRBV20-1
length: 13